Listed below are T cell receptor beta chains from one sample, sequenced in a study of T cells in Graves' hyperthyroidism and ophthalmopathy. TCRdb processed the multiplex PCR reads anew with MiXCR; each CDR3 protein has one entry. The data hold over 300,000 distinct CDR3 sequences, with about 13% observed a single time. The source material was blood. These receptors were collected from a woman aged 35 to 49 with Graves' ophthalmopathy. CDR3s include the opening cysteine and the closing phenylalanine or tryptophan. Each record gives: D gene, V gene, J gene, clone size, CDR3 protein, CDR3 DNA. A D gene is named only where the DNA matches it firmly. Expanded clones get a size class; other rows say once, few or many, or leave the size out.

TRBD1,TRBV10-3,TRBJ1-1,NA,CAIRGQGIVGYTEAFF,TGTGCCATCAGAGGACAGGGGATTGTTGGGTACACTGAAGCTTTCTTT
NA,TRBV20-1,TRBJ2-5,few,CSGARLQETQYF,TGCAGTGGAGCAAGGCTCCAAGAGACCCAGTACTTC
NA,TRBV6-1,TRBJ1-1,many,CASRLELGRNTEAFF,TGTGCCAGCAGACTTGAACTCGGCCGGAACACTGAAGCTTTCTTT
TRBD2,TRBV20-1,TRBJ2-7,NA,CSARRLASSYEQYF,TGCAGTGCTAGGAGACTAGCGTCTTCCTACGAGCAGTACTTC
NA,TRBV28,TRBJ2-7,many,CASSSPYGGRYYEQYF,TGTGCCAGCAGCTCCCCTTACGGGGGCAGGTACTACGAGCAGTACTTC
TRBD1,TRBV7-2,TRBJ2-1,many,CASSFFTGGYEQFF,TGTGCCAGCAGCTTTTTTACAGGGGGCTATGAGCAGTTCTTC
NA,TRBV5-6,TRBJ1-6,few,CASSLPMANSPLHF,TGTGCCAGCAGCCTGCCGATGGCCAATTCACCCCTCCACTTT
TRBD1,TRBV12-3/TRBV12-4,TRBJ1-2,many,CASRNSGGAGYTF,TGTGCCAGCAGAAATTCAGGGGGGGCTGGCTACACCTTC
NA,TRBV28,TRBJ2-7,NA,CASSLGQTGEQYF,TGTGCCAGCAGTCTGGGCCAAACGGGCGAGCAGTACTTC
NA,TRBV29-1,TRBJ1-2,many,CSVDPQAGYGYTF,TGCAGCGTTGACCCCCAGGCCGGTTATGGCTACACCTTC
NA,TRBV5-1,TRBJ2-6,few,CASSLATNSGANVLTF,TGCGCCAGCAGCTTGGCCACGAACTCTGGGGCCAACGTCCTGACTTTC
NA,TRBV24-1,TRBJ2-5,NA,CATSDTQGLWETQYF,TGTGCCACCAGTGACACACAAGGACTGTGGGAGACCCAGTACTTC
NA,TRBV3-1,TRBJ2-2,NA,CASTVRGGAGSGELFF,TGTGCCAGCACCGTCAGGGGGGGGGCCGGTTCCGGGGAGCTGTTTTTT
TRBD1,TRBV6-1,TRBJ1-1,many,CASSQSGGIYHTEAFF,TGTGCCAGCAGTCAGTCAGGGGGCATCTACCACACTGAAGCTTTCTTT
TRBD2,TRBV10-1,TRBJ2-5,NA,CASSESAGVETQYF,TGCGCCAGCAGTGAGTCAGCGGGAGTGGAGACCCAGTACTTC
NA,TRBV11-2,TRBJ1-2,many,CASSLALGSISEAGSNYGYTF,TGTGCCAGCAGCTTAGCATTGGGTTCGATCTCGGAGGCAGGCTCTAACTATGGCTACACCTTC
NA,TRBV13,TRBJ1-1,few,CASSVGSEAFF,TGTGCCAGCAGCGTTGGGTCGGAAGCTTTCTTT
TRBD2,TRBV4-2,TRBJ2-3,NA,CASSQGRLAGGSTDTQYF,TGTGCCAGCAGCCAAGGGAGACTAGCGGGGGGAAGCACAGATACGCAGTATTTT
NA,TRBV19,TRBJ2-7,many,CASSGGQFSYEQYF,TGTGCCAGCTCTGGGGGACAATTCTCCTACGAGCAGTACTTC
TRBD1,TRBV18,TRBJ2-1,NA,CASSPRQGASYNEQFF,TGTGCCAGCTCACCAAGGCAGGGGGCCTCCTACAATGAGCAGTTCTTC
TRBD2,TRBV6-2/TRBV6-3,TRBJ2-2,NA,CASKSGGRNTGELFF,TGTGCCAGCAAGAGCGGGGGAAGGAACACCGGGGAGCTGTTTTTT
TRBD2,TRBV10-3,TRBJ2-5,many,CAIKGEGETQYF,TGTGCCATCAAAGGGGAGGGGGAGACCCAGTACTTC
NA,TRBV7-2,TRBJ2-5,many,CASRRGWAETQYF,TGTGCCAGCCGGCGGGGATGGGCAGAGACCCAGTACTTC
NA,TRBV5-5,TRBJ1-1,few,CASSFTGRFTEAFF,TGTGCCAGCAGCTTCACAGGGAGGTTCACTGAAGCTTTCTTT
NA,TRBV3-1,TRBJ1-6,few,CASSQVTGGAYNSPLHF,TGTGCCAGCAGCCAAGTCACCGGAGGGGCCTATAATTCACCCCTCCACTTT
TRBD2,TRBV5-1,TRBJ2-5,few,CASSPGLTYQETQYF,TGCGCCAGCAGCCCGGGACTAACGTACCAAGAGACCCAGTACTTC
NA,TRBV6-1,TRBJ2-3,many,CASSEPVGAGTDTQYF,TGTGCCAGCAGTGAACCCGTTGGGGCTGGCACAGATACGCAGTATTTT
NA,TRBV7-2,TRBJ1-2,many,CASSFRVANYGYTF,TGTGCCAGCAGCTTCCGGGTCGCAAACTATGGCTACACCTTC
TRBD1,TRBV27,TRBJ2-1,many,CASSPDRVTANEQFF,TGTGCCAGCAGTCCAGACAGGGTTACGGCCAATGAGCAGTTCTTC
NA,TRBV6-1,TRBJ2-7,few,CASNNNYEQYF,TGTGCCAGCAACAATAACTACGAGCAGTACTTC
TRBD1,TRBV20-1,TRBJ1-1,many,CSAGRQGADTEAFF,TGCAGTGCTGGAAGACAGGGGGCGGACACTGAAGCTTTCTTT
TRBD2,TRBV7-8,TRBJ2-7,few,CASTPGGESYEQYF,TGTGCCAGCACCCCCGGGGGGGAATCCTACGAGCAGTACTTC
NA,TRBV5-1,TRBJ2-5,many,CASSFTDQETQYF,TGCGCCAGCAGCTTCACGGACCAAGAGACCCAGTACTTC
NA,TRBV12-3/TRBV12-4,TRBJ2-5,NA,CASSLVSAETQYF,TGTGCCAGCAGTTTGGTCAGTGCCGAGACCCAGTACTTC
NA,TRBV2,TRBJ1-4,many,CASSEALRPRGEKLFF,TGTGCCAGCAGTGAAGCGCTTCGGCCCCGTGGGGAAAAACTGTTTTTT
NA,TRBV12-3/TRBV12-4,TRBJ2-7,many,CASSLVTSYEQYF,TGTGCCAGCAGTTTAGTTACCTCCTACGAGCAGTACTTC
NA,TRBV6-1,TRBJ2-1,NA,CASSEGRLLVVSEQFF,TGTGCCAGCAGTGAGGGTCGGCTACTCGTTGTTAGTGAGCAGTTCTTC
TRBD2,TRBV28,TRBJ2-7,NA,CASTLAGGETYERYF,TGTGCCAGCACTTTAGCGGGAGGGGAAACCTACGAGCGGTACTTC
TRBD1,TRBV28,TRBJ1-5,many,CASSIRGRWQPQHF,TGTGCCAGCAGTATCAGGGGGCGTTGGCAGCCCCAGCATTTT
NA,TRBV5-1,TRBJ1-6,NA,CASNLGPGDLYNSPLHF,TGCGCCAGCAACTTAGGCCCCGGGGACCTTTATAATTCACCCCTCCACTTT